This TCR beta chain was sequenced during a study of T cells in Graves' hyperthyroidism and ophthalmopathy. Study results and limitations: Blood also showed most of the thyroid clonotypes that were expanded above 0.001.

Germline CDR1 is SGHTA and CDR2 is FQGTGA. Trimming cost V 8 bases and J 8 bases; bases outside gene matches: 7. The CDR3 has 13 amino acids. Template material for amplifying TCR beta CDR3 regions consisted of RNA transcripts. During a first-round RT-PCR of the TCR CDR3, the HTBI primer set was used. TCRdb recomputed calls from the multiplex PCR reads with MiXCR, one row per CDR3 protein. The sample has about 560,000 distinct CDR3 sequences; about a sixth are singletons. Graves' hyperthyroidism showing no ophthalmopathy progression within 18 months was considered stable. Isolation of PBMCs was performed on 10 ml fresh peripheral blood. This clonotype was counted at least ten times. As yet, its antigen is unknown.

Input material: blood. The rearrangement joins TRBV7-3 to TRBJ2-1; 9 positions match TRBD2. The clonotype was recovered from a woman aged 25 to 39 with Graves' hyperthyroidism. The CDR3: CASALAGTYEQFF. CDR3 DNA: TGTGCCAGCGCTCTAGCGGGAACGTATGAGCAGTTCTTC.